Each of the 27 T cell receptor beta chains below was sequenced from the same sample in a study of blood T cell repertoires in COVID-19. The assay was immunoSEQ multiplex PCR, and TCRdb's table has in-frame clones only and misses some. Of 240,000 or so clones in the sample, roughly 80% are singletons; the top ten hold roughly 10%. The source material was peripheral blood. The receptors here all came from a woman aged 80 or over with acute or convalescent COVID-19.

The chain joins TRBV6-4 to TRBJ1-2; no clear D. Trimming pared 5 bases from V and 2 bases from J, leaving 15 bases between. Looked up from germline, CDR1 is MRHNA and CDR2 is SNTAGT. The CDR3 has 15 residues. CDR3 nucleotides: TGTGCCAGCAGTAGTGAGGCCCAGCGGAACTATGGCTACACCTTC. This codes for CASSSEAQRNYGYTF.

The chain couples TRBV1 to TRBJ2-3; the listed D gene, TRBD2, was not tested against the DNA. TRBV1 is shown as a pseudogene. The CDR3 is 16 amino acids. In DNA form, the CDR3 reads TGCACCAGCAGTCCCAAAGAGGGGGGGCGGGCAGATACGCAGTATTTT. Amino acids: CTSSPKEGGRADTQYF.

The chain is built from TRBV7-9 and TRBJ2-3, with D unresolved. Trimming shortened V by 1 base and J by 6 bases, and 5 bases separated the two germline ends. Germline V CDR1 and CDR2: SEHNR, FQNEAQ (reference sequence). This CDR3 has 12 residues. DNA for the CDR3: TGTGCCAGCAGCTTAGATTCGGATACGCAGTATTTT. It codes for CASSLDSDTQYF. Full variable domain (outside the CDR3, taken from reference TRBV7-9 and TRBJ2-3): DTGVSQNPRHKITKRGQNVTFRCDPISEHNRLYWYRQTLGQGPEFLTYFQNEAQLEKSRLLSDRFSAERPKGSFSTLEIQRTEQGDSAMYLCASSLDSDTQYFGPGTRLTVL.

The rearrangement links TRBV19 to TRBJ2-3; D perhaps matches TRBD2 (6 bases). The V end was cut by 5 bases, the J end by 0 bases, with 9 bases between. The CDR3 length is 14 residues. Germline V gene data show CDR1 as LNHDA and CDR2 as SQIVND (reference sequence). The chain's CDR3 is CASSGGPSTDTQYF. DNA for the CDR3: TGTGCCAGTAGTGGAGGGCCCAGCACAGATACGCAGTATTTT.

This rearrangement joins TRBV24-1 to TRBJ2-2; D remains unclear. The CDR3 spans 15 residues. Germline CDR1 and CDR2: KGHDR and SFDVKD. V was trimmed by 0 bases and J by 2 bases, leaving 6 bases between them. CDR3 in DNA: TGTGCCACCAGTGATTTGTACAGAAACACCGGGGAGCTGTTTTTT. This gives the protein CATSDLYRNTGELFF.

As regards this clone: Other DNA variants within this sample encode the same CDR3. The CDR3 region is CASSQSNTGELFF. CDR3 nucleotide sequence: TGTGCCAGCAGTCAGTCTAACACCGGGGAGCTGTTTTTT. This chain joins TRBV12-3 or TRBV12-4 and TRBJ2-2; D not certain. The CDR3 loop spans 13 amino acids. Trimming took off 5 bases at V and 2 bases at J, with 6 bases between the two ends.

The gene calls are TRBV5-1 and TRBJ2-1; 9 bases match TRBD2. The CDR3 length is 15 residues. Germline assignment: CDR1 SGHRS and CDR2 YFSETQ. With V trimmed by 2 bases and J by 4 bases, 4 bases remained unmatched. The CDR3 loop is CASSLSAGGYNEQFF. The DNA for the CDR3 is TGCGCCAGCAGCTTATCCGCGGGGGGGTACAATGAGCAGTTCTTC.

The genes are TRBV21-1 and TRBJ1-5; TRBD1 is taken as the D call from the table, unchecked against the DNA. TRBV21-1 is a pseudogene locus. The CDR3 is 15 residues long. The CDR3 loop is CASSKRGDRDQPQHF. CDR3 sequence (DNA): TGTGCCAGCAGCAAAAGGGGGGACAGGGATCAGCCCCAGCATTTT.

The chain has TRBV5-6 and TRBJ1-6, with D tentatively TRBD1 (6 bases). The V and J ends lost 4 bases and 8 bases respectively, with 22 bases between them. This CDR3 has 17 amino acids. The germline V gene encodes CDR1 SGHDT and CDR2 YYEEEE. CDR3 DNA: TGTGCCAGCAGCCCAAGGGGGGGCAGGCCCCGGGATTCACCCCTCCACTTT. Residues: CASSPRGGRPRDSPLHF.

This chain joins TRBV5-4 and TRBJ1-1; D gene uncertain. Germline loops: CDR1 SGHNT, CDR2 YYREEE (reference sequence). V dropped 2 bases and J dropped 1 base, with 6 bases sitting between them. This CDR3 has 13 amino acids. CDR3 sequence: CASSLEWNTEAFF. DNA for the CDR3: TGTGCCAGCAGCTTAGAGTGGAACACTGAAGCTTTCTTT.

CDR3 sequence reads: CASSLGDRANEQFF. The CDR3 coding sequence is TGCGCCAGCAGCTTGGGCGACAGGGCCAATGAGCAGTTCTTC. The V and J genes are TRBV5-1 and TRBJ2-1, with 7 positions matching TRBD1. This CDR3 comprises 14 residues. CDR1 SGHRS and CDR2 YFSETQ come from the germline V gene. The J segment lost 6 bases and the V segment lost 0 bases, leaving 3 bases of the junction unmatched. Full variable domain (missing parts from reference TRBV5-1 and TRBJ2-1): KAGVTQTPRYLIKTRGQQVTLSCSPISGHRSVSWYQQTPGQGLQFLFEYFSETQRNKGNFPGRFSGRQFSNSRSEMNVSTLELGDSALYLCASSLGDRANEQFFGPGTRLTVL.

The rearrangement uses TRBV4-2 and TRBJ2-1; TRBD2 matches at 8 bases. J gave up 10 bases and V 1 base, and 9 bases lay outside the gene matches. Looked up from germline, CDR1 is LGHNA and CDR2 is YNFKEQ. This CDR3 is built from 15 residues. The CDR3 sequence is CASSQASGGAREQFF. CDR3 in DNA: TGTGCCAGCAGCCAAGCGTCGGGGGGGGCAAGGGAGCAGTTCTTC.

The chain couples TRBV9 to TRBJ2-1; 8 bases map to TRBD2. CDR1 is SGDLS, CDR2 YYNGEE, per germline. The length of the CDR3 is 13 residues. The trim removed 6 bases at V and 9 bases at J, leaving 8 bases unmatched. The CDR3 reads CASNSGVNSEQFF. The CDR3 DNA follows: TGTGCCAGCAATAGCGGGGTTAACAGTGAGCAGTTCTTC.

The chain combines TRBV5-1 with TRBJ1-6, with D maybe TRBD1 (6 bases). V gave up 4 bases and J gave up 7 bases, with 15 bases separating them. Germline V gives CDR1 SGHRS, CDR2 YFSETQ. This CDR3 spans 15 amino acids. CDR3 sequence reads: CASSERGQWNSPLHF. CDR3 sequence (DNA): TGCGCCAGCAGCGAACGTGGACAGTGGAATTCACCCCTCCACTTT.

With regard to this clone: The limits of the CDR3 on the DNA are not certain, so only TCRdb's listed CDR3 is given. The rearrangement uses TRBV28 and TRBJ2-1; the table's D call, TRBD1, has no DNA check behind it. The CDR3 contains 15 residues when both ends are counted. Germline V gene sequence: CDR1 MDHEN, CDR2 SYDVKM. This CDR3 reads CASSFGEGTHGSKFF.

The CDR3 spells CASSTGSMNTEAFF. The CDR3 nucleotides read TGTGCCAGCTCGACGGGTTCCATGAACACTGAAGCTTTCTTT. This chain uses TRBV28 with TRBJ1-1; D ambiguous. Per the germline V gene, CDR1 is MDHEN and CDR2 is SYDVKM. The CDR3 loop spans 14 amino acids. Trimming removed 8 bases at V and 0 bases at J, with 13 bases between.

V usage is TRBV4-1 and J usage is TRBJ1-2; 7 bases map to TRBD1. With 3 bases clipped from V and 8 bases from J, the junction kept 12 bases outside the gene matches. From germline, CDR1 is MGHRA and CDR2 YSYEKL. This CDR3 spans 15 amino acids. The CDR3 DNA reads as TGCGCCAGCAGCCAGGTCGACAGGGCCGGATGGGGCTACACCTTC. Its protein is CASSQVDRAGWGYTF.

The V call is TRBV27, the J call TRBJ1-6; 7 bases match TRBD1. With V trimmed by 5 bases and J by 8 bases, 9 bases remained unmatched. Germline V lookup: CDR1 MNHEY, CDR2 SMNVEV (reference sequence). This CDR3 has 15 amino acids. The CDR3 sequence is CASSDGAGGYSPLHF. As DNA, the CDR3 is TGTGCCAGCAGTGACGGGGCAGGGGGGTATTCACCCCTCCACTTT.

On this clone: A junction boundary mismatches the germline segment, possibly from a read error. The gene calls are TRBV12-3 or TRBV12-4 and TRBJ2-7; 7 bases line up with TRBD2. This CDR3 contains 12 residues. The DNA for the CDR3 is TGTGCCAGCAGTCCCCGGGGGAGGGGATTGGACTTC. Translation: CASSPRGRGLDF.

CDR3 residues: CSASSRLAGYNEQFF. The CDR3, as DNA: TGCAGTGCTAGTTCCAGACTAGCGGGGTACAATGAGCAGTTCTTC. The chain carries TRBV20-1 and TRBJ2-1, with 11 nucleotides matching TRBD2. The V segment lost 3 bases and the J segment 4 bases; nucleotides outside the gene matches: 5. The CDR3 has 15 residues. Germline values: CDR1 DFQATT, CDR2 SNEGSKA (reference sequence).

This chain joins TRBV5-1 and TRBJ1-5; 8 bases match TRBD1. The V and J ends lost 2 bases and 6 bases, in that order; junction bases with no gene match: 4. The germline V gene encodes CDR1 SGHRS and CDR2 YFSETQ. CDR3 length: 14 amino acids. This CDR3 is CASSFQGAGQPQHF. CDR3 bases: TGCGCCAGCAGCTTTCAGGGGGCGGGTCAGCCCCAGCATTTT.

This clone was seen a single time. J is TRBJ2-7 and V is TRBV5-1; 9 bases line up with TRBD1. CDR1 and CDR2 (germline): SGHRS, YFSETQ. Unmatched junction bases numbered 10, after V lost 4 bases and J lost 2 bases. The CDR3 length is 16 residues. CDR3 bases: TGCGCCAGCAGCCCAAATCCGGGACAGGGACCCTACGAGCAGTACTTC. Protein product: CASSPNPGQGPYEQYF.

This chain uses TRBV27 with TRBJ2-3; 9 bases agree with TRBD2. The CDR3 has 15 residues. Germline CDR1 and CDR2: MNHEY and SMNVEV (reference sequence). J gave up 6 bases and V 2 bases, and 6 bases lay outside the gene matches. The CDR3 DNA follows: TGTGCCAGCAGTTTAGGCGGCGGGGGGGGTGATACGCAGTATTTT. Amino acid sequence: CASSLGGGGGDTQYF.

J is TRBJ1-6 and V is TRBV28; no clear D gene. Trimming shortened V by 5 bases and J by 9 bases, and 8 bases separated the two germline ends. Germline V lookup: CDR1 MDHEN, CDR2 SYDVKM. The CDR3 extends over 12 amino acids. CDR3 amino acids: CASSRRVSPLHF. The CDR3 DNA sequence: TGTGCCAGCAGTCGGAGGGTTTCACCCCTCCACTTT.

The rearrangement joins TRBV2 to TRBJ1-6; D gene unclear. The CDR3 spans 14 residues. V lost 6 bases and J 7 bases, leaving 13 bases between the germline ends. Germline V CDR1 and CDR2: SNHLY, FYNNEI. CDR3 loop: CASSHGGENSPLHF. Written as DNA, the CDR3 is TGTGCCAGCAGCCACGGAGGTGAGAATTCACCCCTCCACTTT.

This clone was seen a handful of times. V gene TRBV30 combines with J gene TRBJ1-5; 7 bases match TRBD1. V was clipped by 5 bases and J by 11 bases; unmatched bases: 6. Germline V lookup: CDR1 GTSNPN, CDR2 SVGIG (reference sequence). This CDR3 has 11 amino acids. The CDR3 loop is CAWETDRTQHF. As DNA, the CDR3 is TGTGCCTGGGAAACGGACAGGACCCAGCATTTT. The variable domain in full, completed from reference TRBV30 and TRBJ1-5, reads SQTIHQWPATLVQPVGSPLSLECTVEGTSNPNLYWYRQAAGRGLQLLFYSVGIGQISSEVPQNLSASRPQDRQFILSSKKLLLSDSGFYLCAWETDRTQHFGDGTRLSIL.

Details on this clone: The limits of the CDR3 on the DNA are not certain, so only TCRdb's listed CDR3 is given. The V call is TRBV2, the J call TRBJ1-5; the table names TRBD1, a call not compared with the DNA. Per germline, CDR1 SNHLY and CDR2 FYNNEI. The CDR3 length equals 16 residues, ends included. The chain's CDR3 is CASSEVATGARNGEHF.